Shown below are 23 T cell receptor beta chains from a single sample sequenced in a study of PD-L1 blockade in urothelial cancer. Only in-frame clones appear in the TCRdb table, and some are missing; sequencing was by immunoSEQ multiplex PCR. The data contain under 55,000 clones, 75% to 90% of them singletons. This specimen consisted of PBMCs, obtained around atezolizumab (anti-PD-L1) treatment. These receptors were collected from a man aged 35 to 55 with urothelial cancer.

The rearrangement joins TRBV7-9 to TRBJ2-1; 7 positions agree with TRBD2. The CDR3 is 15 amino acids. V gave up 4 bases and J gave up 5 bases; unmatched junction bases: 8. CDR1 SEHNR and CDR2 FQNEAQ come from the germline V gene (reference sequence). The CDR3 bases are TGTGCCAGCAGCTCCTCTGGGCGGGGGAACAATGAGCAGTTCTTC. This codes for CASSSSGRGNNEQFF.

This sequence joins TRBV2 and TRBJ2-5, with 9 bases lining up with TRBD2. The CDR3 has 11 residues. Germline V gene data show CDR1 as SNHLY and CDR2 as FYNNEI. CDR3 region: CSGLATETQYF. The CDR3 DNA reads as TGTTCCGGACTAGCGACGGAGACCCAGTACTTC. The full variable domain, with the rest looked up from reference TRBV2 and TRBJ2-5, is EPEVTQTPSHQVTQMGQEVILRCVPISNHLYFYWYRQILGQKVEFLVSFYNNEISEKSEIFDDQFSVERPDGSNFTLKIRSTKLEDSAMYFCSGLATETQYFGPGTRLLVL.

V and J are TRBV5-1 and TRBJ2-3, with 14 bases lining up with TRBD2. The germline V gene encodes CDR1 SGHRS and CDR2 YFSETQ. The junction had 3 bases not matched to a gene; V was cut back by 0 bases and J by 3 bases. The CDR3 extends over 17 amino acids. The CDR3 is CASSLGGLAGVTDTQYF. The CDR3 region has the DNA TGCGCCAGCAGCTTGGGGGGACTAGCGGGAGTGACAGATACGCAGTATTTT.

V gene TRBV15 combines with J gene TRBJ2-5, with 8 bases identical to TRBD2. The CDR3 is 13 residues long. Germline V CDR1 and CDR2: LNHNV, YYDKDF (reference sequence). Trimming removed 2 bases from V and 4 bases from J; junction bases left unmatched: 0. As DNA, the CDR3 is TGTGCCACCAGCAGACGGGGGGGAGAGACCCAGTACTTC. Its protein is CATSRRGGETQYF.

The chain couples TRBV6-5 to TRBJ2-5, with 7 bases identical to TRBD1. J gave up 3 bases and V 2 bases, and 3 bases lay outside the gene matches. Germline V gives CDR1 MNHEY, CDR2 SVGAGI. The CDR3 is 14 residues long. As DNA, the CDR3 is TGTGCCAGCAGTTACGGGACAGTGAAAGAGACCCAGTACTTC. Translated: CASSYGTVKETQYF.

The genes are TRBV9 and TRBJ1-2; D gene uncertain. This CDR3 comprises 14 residues. CDR1 and CDR2 (germline): SGDLS, YYNGEE. The V and J ends lost 4 bases and 4 bases respectively, with 14 bases between them. The CDR3 coding sequence is TGTGCCAGCAGCCCCGCCGCGGTTTTCTATGGCTACACCTTC. This gives the protein CASSPAAVFYGYTF.

The V and J genes are TRBV6-6 and TRBJ1-3, with a possible D match to TRBD1 (6 bases). Trimming left V 2 bases short and J 10 bases short, with 18 bases between. CDR3 length: 15 amino acids. Germline V lookup: CDR1 MNHNY, CDR2 SVGAGI (reference sequence). CDR3 amino acids: CASSYRTGERGTIYF. The CDR3 DNA reads as TGTGCCAGCAGTTACCGAACAGGCGAAAGGGGGACCATATATTTT.

The J gene is TRBJ1-1, the V gene TRBV28; possibly TRBD1 for D (6 bases). Trimming stripped 2 bases from V and 1 base from J, with 14 bases between. The CDR3 contains 16 residues. Germline CDR1 reads MDHEN; CDR2 reads SYDVKM. CDR3 sequence: CASSLGTYYKNTEAFF. The CDR3 coding sequence is TGTGCCAGCAGTTTAGGGACATATTATAAGAACACTGAAGCTTTCTTT.

The rearrangement uses TRBV28 and TRBJ2-7; TRBD2 matches 16 bases. Germline CDR1 MDHEN, CDR2 SYDVKM. The CDR3 contains 18 residues. After removal of 6 bases from V and 6 bases from J, the junction contained 14 bases not matched to a gene. The CDR3, as DNA: TGTGCCAGCAGACCAACGGGACTAGCGGGAGGGATTGGTCGCGAGCAGTACTTC. This sequence encodes CASRPTGLAGGIGREQYF. Full variable domain (remainder filled in from reference TRBV28 and TRBJ2-7): DVKVTQSSRYLVKRTGEKVFLECVQDMDHENMFWYRQDPGLGLRLIYFSYDVKMKEKGDIPEGYSVSREKKERFSLILESASTNQTSMYLCASRPTGLAGGIGREQYFGPGTRLTVT.

V and J are TRBV4-1 and TRBJ2-7, with TRBD1 matching 9 bases. Trimming cost V 1 base and J 4 bases; bases outside gene matches: 11. The CDR3 runs to 17 residues. Germline V gene sequence: CDR1 MGHRA, CDR2 YSYEKL. CDR3 in amino acids: CASSQAASGTGRYEQYF. The CDR3 coding sequence is TGCGCCAGCAGCCAAGCCGCCTCGGGGACAGGGAGGTACGAGCAGTACTTC.

This clone was observed a few times. The chain carries TRBV28 and TRBJ1-5, with 7 bases aligning to TRBD1. The germline gives CDR1 MDHEN, CDR2 SYDVKM. The CDR3 sequence is 13 residues long. The CDR3 is CSHRGTRNQPQHF. CDR3 coding DNA: TGTTCCCACAGGGGCACTCGAAATCAGCCCCAGCATTTT.

The chain's CDR3 is CAWSSRSRGPQHF. In nucleotides, the CDR3 is TGTGCCTGGAGTTCCCGGAGCCGGGGGCCCCAGCATTTT. The chain employs TRBV30 and TRBJ1-5; D gene uncertain. The V and J ends lost 2 bases and 9 bases respectively, with 14 bases between them. The CDR3 runs 13 residues. CDR1 and CDR2 (germline): GTSNPN, SVGIG (reference sequence).

The V call is TRBV9, the J call TRBJ1-3, with D hard to call. There are 15 residues in the CDR3. Germline V CDR1 and CDR2: SGDLS, YYNGEE. Trimming removed 5 bases at V and 2 bases at J, with 14 bases between. CDR3 region: CASSPTDTPGNTIYF. The CDR3 DNA reads as TGTGCCAGCAGTCCCACCGATACACCTGGAAACACCATATATTTT.

The V call is TRBV6-1, the J call TRBJ1-4; possible D gene TRBD1, 5 bases. Trimming took 2 bases from V and 7 from J, leaving 14 bases between them. In germline, CDR1 is MNHNS, CDR2 SASEGT. The CDR3 runs 15 residues. The CDR3 here is CASSETQGRTEKLFF. The DNA for the CDR3 is TGTGCCAGCAGTGAAACCCAGGGAAGGACTGAAAAACTGTTTTTT.

J is TRBJ1-4 and V is TRBV5-1; 11 bases match TRBD1. The CDR3 sequence is 16 residues long. V gave up 4 bases and J gave up 8 bases; unmatched junction bases: 10. Germline loops: CDR1 SGHRS, CDR2 YFSETQ. The CDR3 DNA is TGCGCCAGCAGCGCCGGTGGACAGGGGGCCTTCGAAAAACTGTTTTTT. This encodes CASSAGGQGAFEKLFF.

This clone was recorded only once. The chain joins TRBV5-1 to TRBJ2-3; 15 bases are a match to TRBD2. V trimming: 3 bases; J trimming: 5 bases; junction bases outside the gene matches: 7. This CDR3 has 17 residues. CDR1 SGHRS and CDR2 YFSETQ come from the germline V gene. The CDR3 sequence is CASSSGLAGGPGDTQYF. The CDR3, as DNA: TGCGCCAGCAGCTCTGGACTAGCGGGAGGGCCGGGAGATACGCAGTATTTT.

The chain recombines TRBV30 with TRBJ2-2, with a weak D call TRBD1 (5 bases). Trimming pared 4 bases from V and 5 bases from J, leaving 5 bases between. CDR3 size: 11 residues. The germline V gene has CDR1 GTSNPN and CDR2 SVGIG (reference sequence). Written as DNA, the CDR3 is TGTGCCTGGACAGGGACCGGGGAGCTGTTTTTT. Translating gives CAWTGTGELFF. The whole variable domain, remainder taken from reference TRBV30 and TRBJ2-2, is SQTIHQWPATLVQPVGSPLSLECTVEGTSNPNLYWYRQAAGRGLQLLFYSVGIGQISSEVPQNLSASRPQDRQFILSSKKLLLSDSGFYLCAWTGTGELFFGEGSRLTVL.

This sequence joins TRBV5-1 and TRBJ2-1, with D maybe TRBD1 (6 bases). With 6 bases removed from V and 8 bases from J, the gap between germline ends came to 18 bases. The germline V gene has CDR1 SGHRS and CDR2 YFSETQ. The CDR3 contains 14 residues. CDR3 region: CASTLSRGIDEQFF. DNA of the CDR3: TGCGCCAGCACCCTTTCCAGGGGCATCGATGAGCAGTTCTTC.

In this sample, this clone turned up once. The rearrangement uses TRBV7-9 and TRBJ2-5, with D possibly TRBD1 on 5 matching bases. The V and J ends lost 6 bases and 5 bases respectively, with 19 bases between them. This CDR3 comprises 15 residues. Germline assignment: CDR1 SEHNR and CDR2 FQNEAQ (reference sequence). The CDR3 spells CASSSGWSLKETQYF. CDR3 DNA sequence: TGTGCCAGCAGTTCAGGGTGGTCTCTTAAGGAGACCCAGTACTTC.

The rearrangement joins TRBV6-5 to TRBJ2-7; the D is unclear. The CDR3 loop spans 15 amino acids. Germline values: CDR1 MNHEY, CDR2 SVGAGI. Between the trimmed V and J ends, which lost 0 bases and 0 bases, there was a span of 9 bases. The CDR3 bases are TGTGCCAGCAGTTACTCAACGGGTAGCTCCTACGAGCAGTACTTC. This encodes CASSYSTGSSYEQYF.

V gene TRBV5-3 combines with J gene TRBJ2-1; 7 nucleotides agree with TRBD2. TRBV5-3 is an ORF; its function is uncertain. Germline trimming cut 1 base from V and 6 bases from J; bases unmatched to any gene: 7. This CDR3 contains 15 residues. CDR3 residues: CARSLRGRALNEQFF. The CDR3 nucleotides are TGTGCCAGAAGCTTGCGTGGGAGGGCCCTCAATGAGCAGTTCTTC.

The chain joins TRBV5-5 to TRBJ1-2, with D hard to call. V was clipped by 1 base and J by 0 bases, with 7 bases between them. The CDR3 contains 14 residues. CDR1 and CDR2 (germline): SGHKS, YYEKEE (reference sequence). CDR3 DNA: TGTGCCAGCAGCTTGTCTGACACTAACTATGGCTACACCTTC. Its protein product is CASSLSDTNYGYTF.

V usage is TRBV19 and J usage is TRBJ2-1, with D possibly TRBD2 on 5 matching bases. This CDR3 has 15 amino acids. Germline V lookup: CDR1 LNHDA, CDR2 SQIVND (reference sequence). V lost 6 bases to trimming and J lost 5 bases, with 17 bases between them. The CDR3 nucleotides are TGTGCCAGTAGCCAAGCCACCTCGGGAAACAATGAGCAGTTCTTC. This sequence encodes CASSQATSGNNEQFF.